Listed below are T cell receptor beta chains from one sample, sequenced in a study of cytomegalovirus exposure and HLA in healthy donors. This table comes from immunoSEQ multiplex PCR, and its TCRdb copy is limited to in-frame clones, with some not included. The sample records hundreds of thousands of clones, just over 70% being singletons. The source material was PBMCs. The receptors were sampled from a female donor in good health and CMV-seronegative. CDR3s include the opening cysteine and the closing phenylalanine or tryptophan. A D gene is named only where the DNA matches it firmly. Clone size, where shown, is once, few, many, or a class for clones that have expanded.

TRBV27	NA	NA	TRBJ2-2	CASSFRSTGELFF	TGTGCCAGCAGTTTCCGGAGCACCGGGGAGCTGTTTTTT
TRBV19	NA	NA	TRBJ2-7	CASSIGGNPQSEQYF	TGTGCCAGTAGTATTGGGGGGAATCCTCAGAGCGAGCAGTACTTC
TRBV7-2	NA	NA	TRBJ1-1	CASSLVARLLGAFF	TGTGCCAGCAGCTTAGTAGCGCGACTGTTGGGGGCTTTCTTT
TRBV5-6	TRBD1	few	TRBJ2-7	CASSLVGQGSEQYF	TGTGCCAGCAGCTTGGTGGGACAGGGTAGCGAGCAGTACTTC
TRBV27	TRBD2	NA	TRBJ2-1	CASSSPYAGGPVEQFF	TGTGCCAGCAGTTCACCCTATGCGGGAGGGCCTGTTGAGCAGTTCTTC
TRBV5-1	NA	few	TRBJ1-1	CASSFAGPEAFF	TGCGCCAGCAGCTTTGCAGGGCCAGAAGCTTTCTTT
TRBV28	TRBD1	NA	TRBJ1-5	CASSSLGTGGIQPQHF	TGTGCCAGCAGCTCCTTAGGGACAGGGGGCATTCAGCCCCAGCATTTT
TRBV7-8	TRBD1	NA	TRBJ1-5	CASSLEQGLSDQPQHF	TGTGCCAGCAGCTTAGAACAGGGGTTAAGTGATCAGCCCCAGCATTTT
TRBV19	TRBD2	NA	TRBJ2-3	CASSGQGGSGNLGTDTQYF	TGTGCCAGTAGTGGTCAGGGTGGTAGCGGGAACCTTGGCACAGATACGCAGTATTTT
TRBV13	TRBD1	NA	TRBJ1-1	CASSLEYWPGGNTEAFF	TGTGCCAGCAGCTTAGAATATTGGCCAGGGGGTAACACTGAAGCTTTCTTT
TRBV7-9	NA	NA	TRBJ2-1	CSSSLELVNEFF	TGTTCCAGCAGCTTAGAGCTGGTTAACGAGTTCTTC
TRBV11-3	TRBD2	NA	TRBJ2-1	CASSYPSGTSGSYEQFF	TGTGCCAGCAGCTACCCTTCCGGGACTAGCGGGAGCTATGAGCAGTTCTTC
TRBV6-5	TRBD1	once	TRBJ2-7	CASSPTGTGTYEQYF	TGTGCCAGCAGCCCAACCGGGACAGGCACCTACGAGCAGTACTTC
TRBV29-1	NA	NA	TRBJ2-1	CSVDLRDRSMLSSYNEQFF	TGCAGCGTTGACCTGCGGGACAGATCCATGTTAAGCTCCTACAATGAGCAGTTCTTC
TRBV30	NA	few	TRBJ2-7	CAGESQRATAYEQYF	TGTGCCGGGGAGAGCCAGCGGGCCACTGCGTACGAGCAGTACTTC
TRBV5-4	TRBD2	NA	TRBJ2-5	CASSLGRGALTGPYF	TGTGCCAGCAGCCTGGGGAGGGGAGCCCTCACGGGGCCGTACTTC
TRBV7-3	NA	few	TRBJ2-3	CASSSTGYGTDTQYF	TGTGCCAGCAGCTCTACAGGGTATGGTACAGATACGCAGTATTTT
TRBV6-8	TRBD2	NA	TRBJ2-3	CAINAGTSGSEAGTDTQYF	TGTGCCATCAACGCCGGGACTAGCGGGAGTGAGGCAGGCACAGATACGCAGTATTTT
TRBV7-2	NA	NA	TRBJ2-7	CASSFRYEQYF	TGTGCCAGCAGCTTCAGGTACGAGCAGTACTTC
TRBV15	TRBD2	NA	TRBJ2-1	CATGRTGLAGEQFF	TGTGCCACCGGGAGAACGGGACTAGCTGGAGAGCAGTTCTTC
TRBV11-3	NA	NA	TRBJ2-1	CASSGRQLNEQFF	TGTGCCAGCAGCGGGCGACAGCTCAATGAGCAGTTCTTC
TRBV6-4	NA	few	TRBJ2-1	CASSEAASHNEQFF	TGTGCCAGCAGTGAAGCCGCCTCCCACAATGAGCAGTTCTTC
TRBV25-1	NA	few	TRBJ2-3	CASSAPVLARDTQYF	TGTGCCAGCAGTGCACCTGTGTTAGCGCGCGATACGCAGTATTTT
TRBV14	TRBD2	NA	TRBJ2-7	CASSRTSGSYEQYF	TGTGCCAGCAGCCGAACTAGCGGATCTTACGAGCAGTACTTC
TRBV28	TRBD2	NA	TRBJ2-7	CASAGGLVYEQYF	TGTGCCAGCGCCGGGGGACTAGTCTACGAGCAGTACTTC
TRBV11-1	TRBD2	once	TRBJ2-7	CASSLARSGLAPYEQYF	TGTGCCAGCAGCTTAGCTCGGTCGGGACTAGCCCCCTACGAGCAGTACTTC
TRBV21-1	NA	NA	TRBJ2-7	CASSKVGGGCYEQYF	TGTGCCAGCAGCAAAGTGGGAGGGGGGTGCTACGAGCAGTACTTC
TRBV11-2	TRBD1	NA	TRBJ1-2	CASSPLGDSGHYGYTF	TGTGCCAGCAGCCCCCTCGGGGACAGTGGGCACTATGGCTACACCTTC
TRBV10-2	NA	NA	TRBJ1-1	CASSEQGLNTEAFF	TGCGCCAGCAGTGAGCAGGGCCTGAACACTGAAGCTTTCTTT
TRBV19	NA	NA	TRBJ1-6	CASSWESSYNSPLHF	TGTGCCAGTAGTTGGGAGAGCTCCTATAATTCACCCCTCCACTTT
TRBV10-3	NA	NA	TRBJ1-1	CAIARGNTEAFF	TGTGCCATAGCCAGGGGGAACACTGAAGCTTTCTTT
TRBV5-1	TRBD1	NA	TRBJ2-6	CASSATGDGNVLTF	TGCGCCAGCAGCGCGACAGGGGATGGCAACGTCCTGACTTTC
TRBV18	NA	NA	TRBJ1-1	CASSATRGTEAFF	TGTGCCAGCTCAGCCACAAGAGGCACTGAAGCTTTCTTT
TRBV4-2	TRBD1	NA	TRBJ1-1	CASSLTTQGARNTEAFF	TGTGCCAGCAGCCTTACAACCCAGGGGGCGCGGAACACTGAAGCTTTCTTT
TRBV27	NA	NA	TRBJ2-1	CASSFSGNEQFF	TGTGCCAGCAGTTTTAGCGGCAATGAGCAGTTCTTC
TRBV10-2	NA	NA	TRBJ2-1	CASSLAIAYNEQFF	TGCGCCAGCAGTCTAGCAATCGCCTACAATGAGCAGTTCTTC
TRBV27	TRBD2	NA	TRBJ2-2	CASSLTGTSGGYTGELFF	TGTGCCAGCAGTTTAACCGGGACTAGCGGGGGATACACCGGGGAGCTGTTTTTT
TRBV6-1	NA	NA	TRBJ2-3	CASHGTTDTQYF	TGTGCCAGCCACGGTACCACAGATACGCAGTATTTT
TRBV2	TRBD2	NA	TRBJ2-3	CASRGTGGSRTDTQYF	TGTGCCAGCAGAGGGACGGGAGGTTCCCGCACAGATACGCAGTATTTT
TRBV6-5	NA	NA	TRBJ2-5	CASSYSSTVGETQYF	TGTGCCAGCAGTTACTCGTCGACAGTGGGGGAGACCCAGTACTTC
TRBV11-1	TRBD1	NA	TRBJ1-1	CASSLQGARDTEAFF	TGTGCCAGCAGCCTACAGGGGGCTCGGGACACTGAAGCTTTCTTT
TRBV6-1	TRBD2	NA	TRBJ2-7	CASRRLAGLYEQYF	TGTGCCAGCAGGCGACTAGCGGGCCTCTACGAGCAGTACTTC
TRBV12-5	NA	NA	TRBJ1-4	CASGLVHLDRPSEKLFF	TGTGCTAGTGGTTTGGTACATTTAGACAGACCTTCCGAAAAACTGTTTTTT
TRBV4-2	TRBD2	few	TRBJ2-1	CASSQDQREGQKFF	TGTGCCAGCAGCCAAGACCAGCGGGAGGGCCAGAAGTTCTTC
TRBV2	TRBD2	NA	TRBJ2-1	CASSVGGDEQFF	TGTGCCAGCAGTGTGGGGGGGGATGAGCAGTTCTTC
TRBV18	TRBD2	few	TRBJ2-2	CASSPSRESQDNGELFF	TGTGCCAGCTCACCATCGCGGGAGTCCCAGGATAACGGGGAGCTGTTTTTT